This record looks at one T cell receptor (beta chain) sequence and its context. All enrollees were roughly 18 to 90 years old and from about two dozen US areas. Cohorts were determined from participant-reported clinical history. Recovered status in Cohort 3 required two negative PCRs, clearance, or symptom resolution. This entry comes from a study of blood T cell repertoires in COVID-19. The CDR3 is 14 amino acids. V shed 4 bases and J shed 8 bases, with 13 bases lying between them. The germline gives CDR1 SGHDT, CDR2 YYEEEE. Per the authors' pipeline: Estimation of nucleated cell counts was performed using reference gene primer amplification. Some clones are missing from TCRdb's copy, which holds only in-frame ones; the method was immunoSEQ multiplex PCR. The DNA was the basis for D and trimming; V, J and clone size are from that table. The sample has around 390,000 clones, around nine tenths seen once; the top ten hold roughly a tenth.

The sample was PBMCs or T cells enriched from blood (not recorded which). The chain has TRBV5-6 and TRBJ1-6; the D gene is possibly TRBD1 (6 bases). The receptor was derived from a woman aged 45-60 years who had recovered from COVID-19. The CDR3 bases are TGTGCCAGCAGCCTAGACAGGCTTCATTCACCCCTCCACTTT. It translates to CASSLDRLHSPLHF.